Listed below are T cell receptor beta chains from one sample, sequenced in a study of shared clonotypes between healthy human individuals. Here immunoSEQ multiplex PCR was the method, and the copy in TCRdb shows in-frame clones only, minus some. The repertoire has a few million clones, around nine tenths of them found once; the top ten carry over 0.12%. Source material: naive CD4+ T cells sorted from blood. These receptors were taken from a man aged 18-30 years in good health. Each CDR3 is given with its conserved first and last residue. The D gene is left open where the match is weak. Expanded clones get a size class; other rows say once, few or many, or leave the size out.

>13|TRBJ2-1|NA|TRBV10-1|NA
CASSESVGNEQFF
TGCGCCAGCAGTGAGTCGGTTGGAAATGAGCAGTTCTTC
>14|TRBJ2-7|NA|TRBV4-1|NA
CASSQVVGGYEQYF
TGCGCCAGCAGCCAAGTGGTCGGCGGCTACGAGCAGTACTTC
>18|TRBJ2-5|NA|TRBV7-8|NA
CASSLGTLEGYLQETQYF
TGTGCCAGCAGCTTAGGGACCCTAGAGGGGTACCTCCAAGAGACCCAGTACTTC
>14|TRBJ2-6|NA|TRBV9|NA
CASSVMSGANVLTF
TGTGCCAGCAGCGTAATGTCTGGGGCCAACGTCCTGACTTTC
>15|TRBJ1-1|NA|TRBV5-1|NA
CASSLQYPGNTEAFF
TGCGCCAGCAGCTTGCAATACCCCGGGAACACTGAAGCTTTCTTT
>14|TRBJ1-4|NA|TRBV5-8|NA
CASSTGPRNEKLFF
TGTGCCAGCAGCACCGGGCCGAGAAATGAAAAACTGTTTTTT
>11|TRBJ1-1|few|TRBV30|NA
CAWSVHPQAFF
TGTGCCTGGAGTGTACACCCGCAAGCTTTCTTT
>16|TRBJ2-5|once|TRBV5-1|TRBD1
CASSLDGTGGSETQYF
TGCGCCAGCAGCCTCGACGGGACAGGGGGTTCGGAGACCCAGTACTTC
>17|TRBJ1-3|NA|TRBV7-8|NA
CASSFSRGIISGNTIYF
TGTGCCAGCAGCTTCAGTAGAGGGATCATCTCTGGAAACACCATATATTTT
>17|TRBJ1-5|NA|TRBV27|NA
CASSLFYGVSSNQPQHF
TGTGCCAGCAGCTTGTTTTACGGAGTTTCGAGCAATCAGCCCCAGCATTTT
>15|TRBJ2-2|once|TRBV2|NA
CASSGTPPNTGELFF
TGTGCCAGCAGTGGGACTCCTCCTAACACCGGGGAGCTGTTTTTT
>11|TRBJ1-1|NA|TRBV6-6|NA
CASSYSGEAFF
TGTGCCAGCAGTTACAGTGGGGAAGCTTTCTTT
>14|TRBJ2-2|NA|TRBV30|NA
CAWSLRSGAGELFF
TGTGCCTGGAGTCTCAGGTCAGGAGCCGGGGAGCTGTTTTTT
>16|TRBJ2-2|NA|TRBV5-1|NA
CASSVGGPSFTGELFF
TGCGCCAGCAGCGTCGGAGGGCCCTCGTTTACCGGGGAGCTGTTTTTT
>18|TRBJ2-5|NA|TRBV10-3|TRBD1
CAISESPGQGALRETQYF
TGTGCCATCAGTGAGTCCCCCGGACAGGGGGCTTTGAGGGAGACCCAGTACTTC
>15|TRBJ1-5|NA|TRBV6-1|TRBD1
CASSVTTGGNQPQHF
TGTGCCAGCAGTGTGACGACAGGGGGGAATCAGCCCCAGCATTTT
>16|TRBJ2-3|once|TRBV5-1|NA
CASSLLTAGGTDTQYF
TGCGCCAGCTCACTTCTCACCGCGGGTGGCACAGATACGCAGTATTTT
>15|TRBJ1-2|once|TRBV6-5|TRBD1
CASSYSTGGGYGYTF
TGTGCCAGCAGTTACTCGACAGGGGGCGGCTATGGCTACACCTTC
>17|TRBJ2-2|NA|TRBV28|TRBD2
CASSQVSGGRNTGELFF
TGTGCCAGCAGCCAGGTTAGCGGGGGCCGTAACACCGGGGAGCTGTTTTTT
>13|TRBJ1-1|NA|TRBV7-2|NA
CASSPRGNTEAFF
TGTGCCAGCAGCCCCAGGGGGAACACTGAAGCTTTCTTT
>15|TRBJ2-2|NA|TRBV2|TRBD2
CASRALAGFTGELFF
TGTGCCAGCAGAGCCCTAGCGGGGTTCACCGGGGAGCTGTTTTTT
>13|TRBJ1-5|few|TRBV28|NA
CASSLLSHQPQHF
TGTGCCAGCAGTTTATTGTCTCATCAGCCCCAGCATTTT